This T cell receptor beta chain was identified during a study of blood T cell repertoires in COVID-19. Here immunoSEQ multiplex PCR was the method, and the copy in TCRdb shows in-frame clones only, minus some. Of 200,000 to 250,000 clones listed, about nine tenths are singletons. The germline V gene has CDR1 ENHRY and CDR2 SYGVKD. The CDR3 consists of 12 residues. V was clipped by 0 bases and J by 15 bases; unmatched bases: 5. V and J are TRBV10-3 and TRBJ2-1, with 7 bases that match TRBD2. This clonotype was obtained from a woman in her 30s with acute COVID-19. The source material was PBMCs or T cells enriched from blood (not recorded which). The CDR3 loop reads CAISESTSDWFF. CDR3 nucleotide sequence: TGTGCCATCAGTGAGTCTACTAGCGATTGGTTCTTC.